The 10 T cell receptor beta chains below come from one sample, sequenced in a study of shared clonotypes between healthy human individuals. Profiling relied on immunoSEQ multiplex PCR, and the TCRdb table lists in-frame clones only, not all of them. This sample has nearly 1,000,000 clones, with about three quarters found just once. Sequencing was done on a sample of memory CD4+ T cells sorted from blood. Regarding subset: CD45RA-negative fraction. The receptor source for this set is a man between 18 and 29 years old in good health.

The chain recombines TRBV30 with TRBJ1-2, with D unresolved. The V and J ends lost 0 bases and 5 bases respectively, with 13 bases between them. From germline, CDR1 is GTSNPN and CDR2 SVGIG (reference sequence). The CDR3 is 14 amino acids. CDR3 coding DNA: TGTGCCTGGAGTGTTTCGGGAGGGATTTATGGCTACACCTTC. This sequence encodes CAWSVSGGIYGYTF.

This chain connects TRBV4-1 to TRBJ2-1; weak D call: TRBD1 (5 bases). V was pared by 2 bases and J by 0 bases, with 11 bases between. The CDR3 spans 16 residues. Per germline, CDR1 MGHRA and CDR2 YSYEKL. CDR3 residues: CASSQPGRSSYNEQFF. CDR3 in DNA: TGCGCCAGCAGCCAACCAGGGCGGAGCTCCTACAATGAGCAGTTCTTC.

The chain's CDR3 is CASEQGENQPQHF. CDR3 DNA: TGTGCCAGCGAACAGGGAGAAAATCAGCCCCAGCATTTT. The chain couples TRBV28 to TRBJ1-5; TRBD1 is a possible D gene (6 bases). The CDR3 runs to 13 residues. The V end lost 8 bases, the J end lost 4 bases, and 12 bases lay between the germline ends. The germline V gene encodes CDR1 MDHEN and CDR2 SYDVKM.

This clone was detected many times. The gene calls are TRBV30 and TRBJ1-2; 7 nucleotides match TRBD1. Germline lookup yields CDR1 GTSNPN and CDR2 SVGIG (reference sequence). J was trimmed by 4 bases and V by 0 bases; bases with no gene match: 5. There are 14 residues in the CDR3. CDR3 bases: TGTGCCTGGAGTGTAGGAGGGGGCCCCTATGGCTACACCTTC. It translates to CAWSVGGGPYGYTF. Full variable domain (missing parts from reference TRBV30 and TRBJ1-2): SQTIHQWPATLVQPVGSPLSLECTVEGTSNPNLYWYRQAAGRGLQLLFYSVGIGQISSEVPQNLSASRPQDRQFILSSKKLLLSDSGFYLCAWSVGGGPYGYTFGSGTRLTVV.

This chain connects TRBV4-3 to TRBJ2-7; possibly TRBD1 for D (5 bases). Trimming stripped 6 bases from V and 0 bases from J, with 15 bases between. This CDR3 comprises 15 residues. Germline V gene data show CDR1 as LGHNA and CDR2 as YSLEER. The CDR3 DNA reads as TGCGCCAGCAGGTACGGGCGACAGTGCTCCTACGAGCAGTACTTC. Translated: CASRYGRQCSYEQYF.

The V gene is TRBV19, the J gene TRBJ1-5; 9 nucleotides agree with TRBD1. The length of the CDR3 is 15 residues. Unmatched junction bases numbered 5, after V lost 6 bases and J lost 2 bases. From germline, CDR1 is LNHDA and CDR2 SQIVND (reference sequence). CDR3 bases: TGTGCCAGTAGGAGACAGGGGGGCGGCAATCAGCCCCAGCATTTT. The encoded protein is CASRRQGGGNQPQHF.

This sequence joins TRBV18 and TRBJ1-1; D call uncertain. The CDR3 extends over 13 amino acids. Germline-derived CDR1 and CDR2 are KGHSH and LQKENI. Trimming left V 5 bases short and J 8 bases short, with 15 bases between. This chain's CDR3 is CASSSPSKTEAFF. Written as DNA, the CDR3 is TGTGCCAGCTCATCCCCGTCGAAGACAGAAGCTTTCTTT.

J is TRBJ1-1 and V is TRBV11-2; D is unclear. The CDR3 has 14 amino acids. V lost 1 base and J lost 2, with 8 bases in between. Germline V lookup: CDR1 SGHAT, CDR2 FQNNGV. In DNA form, the CDR3 reads TGTGCCAGCAGCTTAGGACGGACTAACACTGAAGCTTTCTTT. The encoded protein is CASSLGRTNTEAFF. The entire variable domain, with the rest obtained from reference TRBV11-2 and TRBJ1-1, is as follows: EAGVAQSPRYKIIEKRQSVAFWCNPISGHATLYWYQQILGQGPKLLIQFQNNGVVDDSQLPKDRFSAERLKGVDSTLKIQPAKLEDSAVYLCASSLGRTNTEAFFGQGTRLTVV.

This clone has only one observation. The chain joins TRBV5-1 to TRBJ1-6; D remains ambiguous. CDR3 length equals 16 residues. Germline V gene data show CDR1 as SGHRS and CDR2 as YFSETQ. Trimming cost V 0 bases and J 7 bases, with 14 bases left between them. For the CDR3, the DNA is TGCGCCAGCAGCTTGGACAGCTCTCCATCGAATTCACCCCTCCACTTT. Protein product: CASSLDSSPSNSPLHF.

The chain links TRBV5-1 to TRBJ1-1; D unclear. The germline V gene has CDR1 SGHRS and CDR2 YFSETQ. The CDR3 length is 15 residues. Trimming shortened V by 0 bases and J by 5 bases, and 14 bases separated the two germline ends. The CDR3 region is CASSLEPMTGTEAFF. As DNA, the CDR3 is TGCGCCAGCAGCTTGGAACCTATGACGGGGACTGAAGCTTTCTTT.